This T cell receptor (beta chain) was captured in a study of response to subunit inactivated influenza vaccine. With respect to this clonotype: Its specificity is not known.

Broader study findings: Few new T cells, the authors suggested, are recruited by each seasonal influenza vaccination.

TCRdb analysed the RT-PCR reads with MiXCR anew, one entry per CDR3 protein. The table has 600,000 to 700,000 distinct CDR3 sequences, around 15% seen once. This material consisted of PBMCs from blood, taken about 14 days before vaccination. The source of this sequence is a man aged 45-60 years who received an inactivated influenza vaccine.

CDR3: CATSDSDRGYEQFF. For the CDR3, the DNA is TGTGCCACCAGTGATTCGGACAGGGGATATGAGCAGTTCTTC. The rearrangement joins TRBV24-1 to TRBJ2-1; TRBD1 matches at 9 bases. The CDR3 runs 14 residues. Germline loops: CDR1 KGHDR, CDR2 SFDVKD. With V trimmed by 2 bases and J by 8 bases, 3 bases remained unmatched.